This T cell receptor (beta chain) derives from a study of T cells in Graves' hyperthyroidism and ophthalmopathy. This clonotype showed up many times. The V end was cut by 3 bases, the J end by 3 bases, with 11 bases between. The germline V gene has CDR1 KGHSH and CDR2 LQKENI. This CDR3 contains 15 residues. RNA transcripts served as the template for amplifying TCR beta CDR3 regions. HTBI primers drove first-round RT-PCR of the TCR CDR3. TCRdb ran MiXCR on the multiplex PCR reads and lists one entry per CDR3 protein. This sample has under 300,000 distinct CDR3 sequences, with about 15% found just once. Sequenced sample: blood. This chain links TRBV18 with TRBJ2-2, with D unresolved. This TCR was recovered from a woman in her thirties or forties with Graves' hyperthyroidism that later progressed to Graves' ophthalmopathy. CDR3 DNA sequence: TGTGCCAGCTCACCTAGGAAATTCGACACCGGGGAGCTGTTTTTT. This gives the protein CASSPRKFDTGELFF.